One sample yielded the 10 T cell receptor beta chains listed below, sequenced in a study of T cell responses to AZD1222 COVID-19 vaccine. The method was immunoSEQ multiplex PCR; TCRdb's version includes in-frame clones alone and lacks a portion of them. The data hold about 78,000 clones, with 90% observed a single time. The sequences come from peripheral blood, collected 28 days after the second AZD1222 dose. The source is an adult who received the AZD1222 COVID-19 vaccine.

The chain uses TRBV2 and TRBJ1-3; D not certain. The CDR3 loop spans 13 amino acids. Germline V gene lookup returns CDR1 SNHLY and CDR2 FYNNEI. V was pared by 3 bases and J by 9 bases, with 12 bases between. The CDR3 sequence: CASSENYLGTIYF. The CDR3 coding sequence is TGTGCCAGCAGTGAGAACTACCTCGGCACCATATATTTT.

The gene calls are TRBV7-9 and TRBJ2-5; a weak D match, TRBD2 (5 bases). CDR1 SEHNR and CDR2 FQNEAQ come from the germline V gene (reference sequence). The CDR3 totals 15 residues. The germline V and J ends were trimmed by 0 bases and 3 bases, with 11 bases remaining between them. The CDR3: CASSLAAGGKETQYF. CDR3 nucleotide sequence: TGTGCCAGCAGCTTAGCGGCGGGCGGTAAAGAGACCCAGTACTTC.

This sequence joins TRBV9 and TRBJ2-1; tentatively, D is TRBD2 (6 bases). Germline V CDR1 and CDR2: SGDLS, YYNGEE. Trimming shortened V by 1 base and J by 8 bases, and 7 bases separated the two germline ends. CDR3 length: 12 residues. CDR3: CASSVSGDEQFF. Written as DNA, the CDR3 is TGTGCCAGCAGCGTATCGGGGGATGAGCAGTTCTTC.

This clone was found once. The CDR3 bases are TGTGCCAGCAGTAAACCGGGACTATCTTACGAGCAGTACTTC. Its translation is CASSKPGLSYEQYF. The chain is built from TRBV11-3 and TRBJ2-7; 7 bases line up with TRBD2. CDR1 SGHNT and CDR2 YENEEA come from the germline V gene. The CDR3 is 14 amino acids. The V segment lost 6 bases and the J segment 4 bases; nucleotides outside the gene matches: 9. Variable domain in full (rest from reference TRBV11-3 and TRBJ2-7): EAGVVQSPRYKIIEKKQPVAFWCNPISGHNTLYWYLQNLGQGPELLIRYENEEAVDDSQLPKDRFSAERLKGVDSTLKIQPAELGDSAVYLCASSKPGLSYEQYFGPGTRLTVT.

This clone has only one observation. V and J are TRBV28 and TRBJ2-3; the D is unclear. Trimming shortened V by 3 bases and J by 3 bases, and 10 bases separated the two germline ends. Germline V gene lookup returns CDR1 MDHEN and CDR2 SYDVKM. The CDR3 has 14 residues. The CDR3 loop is CASSFTSRTDTQYF. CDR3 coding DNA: TGTGCCAGCAGTTTTACCTCCAGAACAGATACGCAGTATTTT.

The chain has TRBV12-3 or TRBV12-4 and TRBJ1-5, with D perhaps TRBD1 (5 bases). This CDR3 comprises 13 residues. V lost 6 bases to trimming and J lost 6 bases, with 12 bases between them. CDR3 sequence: CASSTSGVQPQHF. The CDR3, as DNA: TGTGCCAGCAGCACCTCGGGGGTTCAGCCCCAGCATTTT.

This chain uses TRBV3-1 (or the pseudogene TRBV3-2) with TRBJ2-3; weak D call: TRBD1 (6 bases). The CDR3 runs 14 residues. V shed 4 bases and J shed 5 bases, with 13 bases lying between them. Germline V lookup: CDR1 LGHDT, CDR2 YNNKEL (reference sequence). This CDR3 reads CASSLQGRLDTQYF. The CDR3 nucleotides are TGTGCCAGCAGCCTACAGGGACGCCTAGATACGCAGTATTTT.

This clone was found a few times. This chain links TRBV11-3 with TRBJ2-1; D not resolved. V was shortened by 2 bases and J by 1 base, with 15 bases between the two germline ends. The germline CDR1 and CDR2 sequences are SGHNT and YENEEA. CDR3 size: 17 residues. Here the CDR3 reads CASSLFILKASYNEQFF. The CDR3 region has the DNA TGTGCCAGCAGCTTATTCATCCTGAAAGCGTCCTACAATGAGCAGTTCTTC.

The CDR3 sequence is CASSSYSGRSTGELFF. For the CDR3, the DNA is TGTGCCAGCAGCTCCTATAGTGGTCGTAGCACCGGGGAGCTGTTTTTT. The chain combines TRBV7-6 with TRBJ2-2; D is unclear. The germline V gene encodes CDR1 SGHVS and CDR2 FNYEAQ. CDR3 length: 16 residues. The germline V and J ends were trimmed by 4 bases and 4 bases, with 16 bases remaining between them.

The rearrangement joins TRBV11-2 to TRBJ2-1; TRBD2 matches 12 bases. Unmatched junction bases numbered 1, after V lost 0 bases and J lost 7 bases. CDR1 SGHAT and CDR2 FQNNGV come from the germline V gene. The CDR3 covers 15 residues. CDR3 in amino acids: CASSLETSGRNEQFF. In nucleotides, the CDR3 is TGTGCCAGCAGCTTAGAAACTAGCGGGAGGAATGAGCAGTTCTTC.